A selection of T cell receptor beta chains follows, all from one sample in a study of blood T cells in healthy people across ages. TCRdb processed the 5' RACE reads anew with MiXCR; each CDR3 protein has one entry. The repertoire includes 650,000 to 800,000 distinct CDR3 sequences, 40% to 50% of them detected once, and roughly 19% sits in the top ten. Sequencing used blood. The receptors come from a man aged 60-69 years in good health. The CDR3 runs from the conserved cysteine through the conserved F or W. D genes are given only for firm matches. The size of a clone is reported for some rows only, either as once, few or many, or as a class for expanded clones.

DNA | CDR3 | D | J | size | V
TGCAGTGCTAGAGATCCTAAAGGGGGGTCTGAAGCTTTCTTT | CSARDPKGGSEAFF | - | TRBJ1-1 | few | TRBV20-1
TGTGCCAGCTCACTTACACAGGGGAACAATGAGCAGTTCTTC | CASSLTQGNNEQFF | TRBD1 | TRBJ2-1 | - | TRBV18
TGTGCCAGCAGTTCCGGACTAGTCTCAGTCGCAGATACGCAGTATTTT | CASSSGLVSVADTQYF | TRBD2 | TRBJ2-3 | - | TRBV12-3/TRBV12-4
TGTGCCTGGAGGAGGGGCGGGGGAAACTCCTACGAGCAGTACTTC | CAWRRGGGNSYEQYF | TRBD2 | TRBJ2-7 | - | TRBV30
TGTGCCAGCAGGCCGGGACCCTGGAGTTACGAGCAGTACTTC | CASRPGPWSYEQYF | - | TRBJ2-7 | - | TRBV6-2/TRBV6-3
TGTGCCAGCAGTTTCCAGGGAGGCTACGAGCAGTACTTC | CASSFQGGYEQYF | - | TRBJ2-7 | - | TRBV12-3/TRBV12-4
TGCAGTGCTAGACCTTCGACTACCACAAATACGCAGTATTTT | CSARPSTTTNTQYF | - | TRBJ2-3 | - | TRBV20-1
TGTGCCAGCAGCTTAGGGGAAGGACAGATAGACTACGAGCAGTACTTC | CASSLGEGQIDYEQYF | - | TRBJ2-7 | - | TRBV7-9
TGCGCCAGCAGCCTACAAATAAGCGGAGACTACGAGCAGTACTTC | CASSLQISGDYEQYF | - | TRBJ2-7 | - | TRBV4-3
TGCGCCAGCAGTGCTCAGCAGGGGGACTACGAGCAGTACTTC | CASSAQQGDYEQYF | TRBD1 | TRBJ2-7 | - | TRBV4-3
TGTGCCAGCAGCAGGCAGAGGACCGGGGAGCTGTTTTTT | CASSRQRTGELFF | - | TRBJ2-2 | - | TRBV12-3/TRBV12-4
TGCAGTGCTAGGACGGGGGATACGCAGTATTTT | CSARTGDTQYF | - | TRBJ2-3 | - | TRBV20-1
TGTGCCAGCAGACAGGGACTTTCCTACGAGCAGTACTTC | CASRQGLSYEQYF | - | TRBJ2-7 | - | TRBV12-3/TRBV12-4
TGTGCCAGCAGCCCCTGGGGAGCGGGGGTTTACGAGCAGTACTTC | CASSPWGAGVYEQYF | TRBD2 | TRBJ2-7 | - | TRBV7-2
TGTGCCAGCAGCCCCCCGGCGACTAGGAAGGAGACCCAGTACTTC | CASSPPATRKETQYF | - | TRBJ2-5 | - | TRBV3-1
TGCAGTGCTAGTAGCGGAGGGATCGGCACAGATACGCAGTATTTT | CSASSGGIGTDTQYF | - | TRBJ2-3 | few | TRBV20-1
TGTGCCAGCAGCACCGGGACAGGGCAGACCCAGTACTTC | CASSTGTGQTQYF | TRBD1 | TRBJ2-5 | many | TRBV7-9
TGCAGTGCTATACAGAATGAAAAACTGTTTTTT | CSAIQNEKLFF | - | TRBJ1-4 | - | TRBV20-1
TGTGCCAGCAGCAAAAGCCCCCCACGACAGATACTAGTGAACACTGAAGCTTTCTTT | CASSKSPPRQILVNTEAFF | - | TRBJ1-1 | - | TRBV3-1
TGTGCCAGCACAGGGGATGCTGGGGCCAACGTCCTGACTTTC | CASTGDAGANVLTF | - | TRBJ2-6 | - | TRBV6-2/TRBV6-3